Listed below are T cell receptor beta chains from one sample, sequenced in a study of CD8+ T cells in alopecia areata. Assay: immunoSEQ multiplex PCR; the TCRdb copy retains only in-frame clones and omits some. The sample contains just over 150,000 clones, around 55% of which appear only once. The material was CD8+ T cells sorted from blood, obtained at week 0. These receptors came from a human donor with alopecia areata. CDR3s include the opening cysteine and the closing phenylalanine or tryptophan. The D gene is left open where the match is weak. Size tells how often a clone was seen (once, few, many) or the class of an expanded clone, and some rows leave it out.

J gene	clone size	V gene	CDR3 length	D gene	CDR3 DNA	CDR3 protein
TRBJ2-1	.	TRBV9	14	TRBD2	TGTGCCAGCAGCGTAGTCGCGGGGGTAAATGAGCAGTTCTTC	CASSVVAGVNEQFF
TRBJ1-1	.	TRBV5-1	14	TRBD1	TGCGCCAGCAGCTTGGACAGGGGAGGGACTGAAGCTTTCTTT	CASSLDRGGTEAFF
TRBJ1-5	.	TRBV12-5	12	.	TGTGCTAGTGGCCAAGGGGTTCGGCCCCAGCATTTT	CASGQGVRPQHF
TRBJ2-2	.	TRBV27	15	TRBD1	TGTGCCACGGCGATAGACAGGGATGTGACCGGGGAGCTGTTTTTT	CATAIDRDVTGELFF
TRBJ1-2	.	TRBV30	14	.	TGTGCCTGGAGAAACCCCGACCGCTACTATGGCTACACCTTC	CAWRNPDRYYGYTF
TRBJ2-5	.	TRBV7-2	15	.	TGTGCCAGCAGCCTAAGGCCGTCAAGGGGAAAGACCCAGTACTTC	CASSLRPSRGKTQYF
TRBJ2-7	once	TRBV15	15	.	TGTGCCACCAGCAACCCTCTCGGGCCCTCGCTCGAGCAGTACTTC	CATSNPLGPSLEQYF
TRBJ1-2	.	TRBV9	15	TRBD1	TGTGCCAGCAGCGTAGGGGACAGGGCTAACTATGGCTACACCTTC	CASSVGDRANYGYTF
TRBJ2-1	.	TRBV19	15	TRBD1	TGTGCCAGTAGTTTAGGACAGGGCGCCTACAATGAGCAGTTCTTC	CASSLGQGAYNEQFF
TRBJ2-2	.	TRBV27	15	.	TGTGCCAGCAGAAGCGGACTCGCGAACACCGGGGAGCTGTTTTTT	CASRSGLANTGELFF
TRBJ2-1	few	TRBV9	13	.	TGTGCCAGCAGCGTAGAAGGGAAGAATGAGCAGTTCTTC	CASSVEGKNEQFF
TRBJ2-3	.	TRBV30	14	.	TGTGCCTGGAGTGCTTCTGGGGCCACAGATACGCAGTATTTT	CAWSASGATDTQYF
TRBJ2-7	.	TRBV18	14	.	TGTGCCAGCTCACCAGAACGGGCTACCTACGAGCAGTACTTC	CASSPERATYEQYF
TRBJ2-1	.	TRBV7-3	16	TRBD2	TGTGCCAGCAGCTTATCCCTACTAGCGTCCTACAATGAGCAGTTCTTC	CASSLSLLASYNEQFF
TRBJ2-2	few	TRBV2	12	.	TGTGCCAGCAGTCTGAACACCGGGGAGCTGTTTTTT	CASSLNTGELFF
TRBJ1-1	.	TRBV30	14	.	TGTGCCTGGAGCCGAATCCTGGACGCACCTGAAGCTTTCTTT	CAWSRILDAPEAFF
TRBJ2-1	.	TRBV30	16	.	TGTGCCTGGAGTGTACTCAGGGGTAGCTCCTACAATGAGCAGTTCTTC	CAWSVLRGSSYNEQFF
TRBJ2-7	few	TRBV13	15	.	TGTGCCAGCAGCTTTGATCGGGCGGGCCTAACAACCCAGTACTTC	CASSFDRAGLTTQYF
TRBJ2-6	.	TRBV27	14	.	TGTGCCAGCCAAAAAGGATCTGGGGCCAACGTCCTGACTTTC	CASQKGSGANVLTF
TRBJ2-1	few	TRBV13	13	.	TGTGCCAGCAGCTTAGGCTCTTACAATGAGCAGTTCTTC	CASSLGSYNEQFF
TRBJ1-2	many	TRBV4-1	16	.	TGCGCCAGCAGCCAAGGCCCGGACTCCCTCCTTAATGGCTACACCTTC	CASSQGPDSLLNGYTF
TRBJ2-7	.	TRBV18	16	.	TGTGCCAGCTCACCACAAGACACTTGGAGTTCCTACGAGCAGTACTTC	CASSPQDTWSSYEQYF
TRBJ1-5	.	TRBV15	13	.	TGTGCCACCAGCGAGGAGGGGTGGCAGCCCCAGCATTTT	CATSEEGWQPQHF
TRBJ2-1	.	TRBV30	15	TRBD2	TGTGCCTGCGACGCGGGAGAAGTCTCCTACAATGAGCAGTTCTTC	CACDAGEVSYNEQFF
TRBJ1-2	.	TRBV29-1	13	.	TGCAGTGTCACCTTCAGCAGGGACGATGGCTACACCTTC	CSVTFSRDDGYTF
TRBJ2-7	once	TRBV15	15	TRBD1	TGTGCCACCAGCAGAGTGACAGGGGGCTGGTACGAGCAGTACTTC	CATSRVTGGWYEQYF
TRBJ2-5	few	TRBV7-9	14	TRBD2	TGTGCCAGCAGCGGAGCGGGGGGTTCAGGGACCCAGTACTTC	CASSGAGGSGTQYF
TRBJ2-1	.	TRBV9	15	.	TGTGCCAGCAGCGTAGCCCACGGGGACCACAATGAGCAGTTCTTC	CASSVAHGDHNEQFF
TRBJ1-1	.	TRBV30	15	TRBD1	TGTGCCTGGAGCCTCGTACCGGGACAGGTCACTGAAGCTTTCTTT	CAWSLVPGQVTEAFF
TRBJ1-5	.	TRBV14	13	.	TGTGCCAGCAGCCGCGCCAGCAATCAGCCCCAGCATTTT	CASSRASNQPQHF
TRBJ1-1	few	TRBV20-1	11	.	TGCAGTGCTAAGGTACGGGCGGTAGCTTTCTTT	CSAKVRAVAFF
TRBJ1-5	.	TRBV4-1	14	TRBD1	TGCGCCAGCAGCCAAAAACAGGGGTACCAGCCCCAGCATTTT	CASSQKQGYQPQHF
TRBJ1-1	.	TRBV6-4	14	TRBD1	TGTGCCAGCAATGACAGGACAGGGGTCACTGAAGCTTTCTTT	CASNDRTGVTEAFF
TRBJ2-7	few	TRBV29-1	15	.	TGCAGCGTCCTCGGCGGGCCGGGTGTAAGCGACGAGCAGTACTTC	CSVLGGPGVSDEQYF